This TCR beta chain originates from a study of T cells in Graves' hyperthyroidism and ophthalmopathy (dated by TCRdb to between 2019 and 2020). Describing the broader study: Peripheral blood samples were taken at initial diagnosis, before any treatment was given. TCR V-J signatures able to tell the groups apart were searched for in a discovery cohort of 90 to 100 patients, of whom over 40 had Graves' ophthalmopathy and about 60 had stable Graves' hyperthyroidism. Prospective prediction of ophthalmopathy was tested in an independent validation cohort consisting of about 20 hyperthyroidism patients and approximately 16 patients who later progressed to ophthalmopathy. For training and testing, the 80 to 100 patients in the discovery cohort were randomly divided in a 7:3 ratio. The study also compared thyroid tissue and blood T-cell repertoires from several Graves' hyperthyroidism patients. Following sampling, methimazole starting at 30 mg daily was given to hyperthyroidism patients, and high-dose intravenous methylprednisolone was given to ophthalmopathy patients. According to the paper, TCR Vbeta CDR3 sequencing was carried out on 135 peripheral blood samples, which came from more than 40 ophthalmopathy, 70 to 80 hyperthyroidism and roughly 17 progressor patients. Study-wide conclusions, independent of this receptor: In cross-validation, a model built on a 13 V-J signature told ophthalmopathy apart from stable hyperthyroidism with approximately 91% sensitivity and around 84% specificity, and in testing the same model reached 80%/75%. In validation, the model predicted progression to ophthalmopathy with around 71% sensitivity and roughly 75% specificity, a median of around 6.6 months before onset. Most expanded thyroid clonotypes (frequency above 0.001) were also found in blood, which suggests that blood repertoires may mirror thyroid immune responses. No statistical method was used to set the sample size in advance, and investigators knew the group allocation.

A patient counted as having stable Graves' hyperthyroidism if no progression to ophthalmopathy occurred over 18 months of follow-up. Hyperthyroidism patients were newly diagnosed, had a disease duration of under 2 months, and were aged 18 to 65 years. Any patient with an uncontrolled infection, another autoimmune disease, pregnancy or lactation was excluded. Diagnoses relied on clinical symptoms, serum thyroxine and TRAb, thyroid ultrasound and orbital computed tomography. PBMCs were isolated from 10 ml of fresh peripheral blood by Ficoll-Paque density gradient centrifugation. Trizol reagent was used to extract total RNA, and RNA quality was then checked on an Agilent 2100 Bioanalyzer. The CDR3 measures 15 amino acids from cysteine to phenylalanine. Only CDR3 DNA remains: 45 bases, in frame from the first base. From V the trimming removes 0 bases and from J it removes 2 bases, while the gene matches leave 4 bases of the junction unaccounted for. CDR1 and CDR2 are drawn from the germline V gene (reference sequence): GTSNPN, SVGIG.

This clonotype was recorded many times. This clone's antigen is unknown. No much larger clonotype is one base removed from it; base qualities were not supplied. The TCR beta CDR3 regions were amplified from RNA transcripts. The first round of RT-PCR for the TCR CDR3 was performed with the HTBI primer set and the Qiagen OneStep RT-PCR kit. The libraries were constructed in a second round of multiplex PCR and then size-selected and purified. Paired-end sequencing of the libraries was performed with 100 bp reads on an Illumina HiSeq2000. The authors' analysis ran thus. SOAPnuke was used to process the raw data, with reads discarded if the reads contained adapters or uncalled bases, had a mean Phred below 15, or lacked an exact constant-primer or identifier match. COPE v1.2.5 was used to merge high-quality paired reads, and clonotypes were defined as unique nucleotide sequences. MiTCR v1.1 was used to align clonotypes to the IMGT TRBV, TRBD and TRBJ reference segments. The analysis included only V-J combinations with a frequency above 0.0001, which together covered approximately 99% of the repertoires. The TCS score was defined as the ratio of F50 (clonal expansion) to E x V (chaos), calculated using BLOSUM62-based TCRdist between CDR3 peptides within each V-J. Welch's t-statistics and random forest reduced fewer than 550 V-J features to fewer than 15, which were used in a naive Bayes classifier (R e1071). Using fastp at Q25 and MiXCR, TCRdb reprocessed the public reads and kept productive beta chains. CDR3 protein sequences are deduplicated, and each keeps its most common genes and DNA. TCRdb, not the original authors, processed these V and J calls. This sample comprises more than 450,000 distinct CDR3 sequences, 12% to 15% of them detected only once. The top ten clonotypes cover over 11% of the sample.

Recombination connected TRBV30 to TRBJ1-5; 7 bases in between match TRBD1. The sequenced material came from blood. The origin of this receptor is a woman aged 40 to 50 with Graves' hyperthyroidism. The CDR3 here reads CAWSVYRGGNQPQHF. The nucleotides read TGTGCCTGGAGTGTCTACAGGGGTGGCAATCAGCCCCAGCATTTT. The CDR3 plus the reference TRBV30 and TRBJ1-5 genes for the other parts give the full variable domain: SQTIHQWPATLVQPVGSPLSLECTVEGTSNPNLYWYRQAAGRGLQLLFYSVGIGQISSEVPQNLSASRPQDRQFILSSKKLLLSDSGFYLCAWSVYRGGNQPQHFGDGTRLSIL.